This TCR beta chain was profiled in a study of blood T cell repertoires in COVID-19. About the study: Acute and convalescent COVID-19 samples came from the United States, Italy and Spain. PBMCs, B-cell-depleted T cells, or T cells provided the cDNA or gDNA that made up the material.

Germline lookup yields CDR1 MNHEY and CDR2 SVGAGI. Trimming pared 0 bases from V and 2 bases from J, leaving 11 bases between. This CDR3 has 16 residues. Original handling: It was from reference gene primer amplification that nucleated cell counts were estimated. The assay was immunoSEQ multiplex PCR, and TCRdb's table has in-frame clones only and misses some. That table gives V, J and clone size, and the DNA gave D and trimming. The sample records about 380,000 clones, around 92% being singletons. This clone was observed a single time. The material sequenced was peripheral blood. The TCR was taken from a man in his forties with acute or convalescent COVID-19. The gene calls are TRBV6-5 and TRBJ2-1; D might be TRBD2 (5 bases). The CDR3 nucleotides are TGTGCCAGCAGTTACTCGTCGTCTAGCACCTACAATGAGCAGTTCTTC. Its protein product is CASSYSSSSTYNEQFF.